This T cell receptor beta chain was obtained from a study of OX40 agonist ivuxolimab in advanced cancers. Here immunoSEQ multiplex PCR was the method, and the copy in TCRdb shows in-frame clones only, minus some. The sample comprises around 80,000 clones, approximately 86% of which are singletons, and 0.99% rests with the top ten. Regarding this clone: Its target is not known.

Germline CDR1 is SQVTM and CDR2 is ANQGSEA. V was trimmed by 6 bases and J by 6 bases, leaving 17 bases between them. The CDR3 consists of 13 residues. Whole-study results and caveats: Compared with others, partial responders at 0.1-3.0 mg/kg displayed clonal expansion among the lowest.

The input for sequencing was CD4+ or CD8+ T cells sorted from blood, taken in a trial of the OX40 agonist ivuxolimab. The clonotype comes from an adult with an advanced solid tumor such as melanoma, head and neck, liver or kidney cancer. The chain links TRBV29-1 to TRBJ1-2; TRBD1 is a possible D gene (6 bases). The CDR3 reads CSVDPQGSNGYTF. As DNA, the CDR3 is TGCAGCGTGGACCCACAGGGCTCGAATGGCTACACCTTC.